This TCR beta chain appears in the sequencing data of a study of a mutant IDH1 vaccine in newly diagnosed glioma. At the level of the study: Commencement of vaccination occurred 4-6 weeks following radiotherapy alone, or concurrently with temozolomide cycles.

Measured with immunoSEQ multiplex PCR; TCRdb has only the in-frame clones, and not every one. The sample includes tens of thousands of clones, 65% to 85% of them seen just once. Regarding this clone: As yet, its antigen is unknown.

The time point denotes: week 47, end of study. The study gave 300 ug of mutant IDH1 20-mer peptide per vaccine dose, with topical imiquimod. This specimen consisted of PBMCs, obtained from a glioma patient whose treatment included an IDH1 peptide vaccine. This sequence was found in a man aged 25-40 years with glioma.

In DNA form, the CDR3 reads TGTGCCAGCAGCTACGGGACAGGTTATAACTATGGCTACACCTTC. It codes for CASSYGTGYNYGYTF. The chain joins TRBV7-8 to TRBJ1-2; 8 bases align to TRBD1. The V gene's germline CDR1 is SGHVS and CDR2 FQNEAQ. CDR3 size: 15 residues. V lost 4 bases, J lost 1 base, and 5 bases stayed unmatched.